This T cell receptor beta chain was profiled in a study of blood T cell repertoires in COVID-19. Measured with immunoSEQ multiplex PCR; TCRdb has only the in-frame clones, and not every one. The table records around 210,000 clones, about 82% of them present only once. The germline CDR1 and CDR2 sequences are SGHRS and YFSETQ. The CDR3 has 14 residues. With V trimmed by 4 bases and J by 4 bases, 4 bases remained unmatched. The V gene is TRBV5-1, the J gene TRBJ1-4; TRBD1 matches at 7 bases. The material sequenced was peripheral blood. The clonotype comes from a man aged 50 or older with COVID-19, enrolled during active disease. This CDR3 is CASSPDRLNEKLFF. In nucleotides, the CDR3 is TGCGCCAGCAGCCCGGACAGGCTTAATGAAAAACTGTTTTTT.